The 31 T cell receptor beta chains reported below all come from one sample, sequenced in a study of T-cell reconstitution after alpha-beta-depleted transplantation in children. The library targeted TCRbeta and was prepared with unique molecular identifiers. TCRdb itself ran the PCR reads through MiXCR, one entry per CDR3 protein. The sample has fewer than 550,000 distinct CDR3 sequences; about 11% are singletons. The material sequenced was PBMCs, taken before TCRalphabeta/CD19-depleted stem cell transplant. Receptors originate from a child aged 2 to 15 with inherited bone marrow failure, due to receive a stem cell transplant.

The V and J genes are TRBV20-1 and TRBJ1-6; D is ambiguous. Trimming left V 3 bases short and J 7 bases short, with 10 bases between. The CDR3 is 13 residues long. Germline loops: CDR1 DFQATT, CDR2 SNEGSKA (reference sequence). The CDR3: CSASRPGNSPLHF. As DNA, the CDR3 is TGCAGTGCTAGCAGGCCGGGGAATTCACCCCTCCACTTT.

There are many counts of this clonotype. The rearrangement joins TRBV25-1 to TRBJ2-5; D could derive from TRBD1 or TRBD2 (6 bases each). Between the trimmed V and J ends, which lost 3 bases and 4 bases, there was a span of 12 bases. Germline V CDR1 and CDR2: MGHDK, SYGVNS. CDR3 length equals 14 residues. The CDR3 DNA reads TGTGCCAGCAGTGAGTCACAGGGAGGAGAGACCCAGTACTTC. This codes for CASSESQGGETQYF.

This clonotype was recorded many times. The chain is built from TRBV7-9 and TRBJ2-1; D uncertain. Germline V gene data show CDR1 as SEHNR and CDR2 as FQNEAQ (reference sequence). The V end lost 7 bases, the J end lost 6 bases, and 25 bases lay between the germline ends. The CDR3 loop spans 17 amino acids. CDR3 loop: CASIEFLKEINFNEQFF. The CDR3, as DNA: TGTGCCAGCATCGAATTCCTAAAAGAGATCAACTTCAATGAGCAGTTCTTC.

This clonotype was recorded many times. CDR3 bases: TGTGCCAGCAGCCCTCGGACTGTTGCAGATACGCAGTATTTT. Residues: CASSPRTVADTQYF. The rearrangement links TRBV9 to TRBJ2-3, with a weak D call TRBD2 (5 bases). This CDR3 is 14 amino acids long. CDR1 and CDR2 from the germline V gene are SGDLS and YYNGEE. V was trimmed by 4 bases and J by 4 bases, leaving 13 bases between them.

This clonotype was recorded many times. CDR3 nucleotide sequence: TGTGCCAGCAGTTGGGGTAATGAAAAACTGTTTTTT. Protein product: CASSWGNEKLFF. The V and J genes are TRBV12-3 or TRBV12-4 and TRBJ1-4, with D uncertain. Trimming stripped 4 bases from V and 4 bases from J, with 4 bases between. This CDR3 comprises 12 residues.

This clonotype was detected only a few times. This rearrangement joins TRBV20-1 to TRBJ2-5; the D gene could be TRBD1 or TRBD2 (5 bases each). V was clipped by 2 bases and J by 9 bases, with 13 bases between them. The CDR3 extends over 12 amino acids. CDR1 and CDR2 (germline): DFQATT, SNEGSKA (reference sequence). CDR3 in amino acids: CSARSEGMAQYF. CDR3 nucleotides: TGCAGTGCTAGATCCGAGGGGATGGCCCAGTACTTC.

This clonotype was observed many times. The chain's CDR3 is CASSERQSEGTDTQYF. The CDR3 nucleotides are TGTGCCAGCAGTGAGAGACAGTCCGAGGGCACAGATACGCAGTATTTT. The rearrangement uses TRBV28 and TRBJ2-3, with a weak D call TRBD1 (5 bases). The germline gives CDR1 MDHEN, CDR2 SYDVKM. The CDR3 loop spans 16 amino acids. Trimming took 5 bases from V and 1 from J, leaving 16 bases between them.

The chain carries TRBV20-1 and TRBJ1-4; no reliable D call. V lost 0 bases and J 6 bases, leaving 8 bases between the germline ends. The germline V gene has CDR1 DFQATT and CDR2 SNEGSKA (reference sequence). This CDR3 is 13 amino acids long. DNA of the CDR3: TGCAGTGCTAGAGATCGCAGCTATGAAAAACTGTTTTTT. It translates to CSARDRSYEKLFF.

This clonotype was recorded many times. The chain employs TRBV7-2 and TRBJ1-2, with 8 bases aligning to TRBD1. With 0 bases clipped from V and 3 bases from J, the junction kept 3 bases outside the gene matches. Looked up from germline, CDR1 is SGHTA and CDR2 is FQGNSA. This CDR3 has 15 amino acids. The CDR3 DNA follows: TGTGCCAGCAGCTTAGCCACAGGGGGAGACTATGGCTACACCTTC. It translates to CASSLATGGDYGYTF.

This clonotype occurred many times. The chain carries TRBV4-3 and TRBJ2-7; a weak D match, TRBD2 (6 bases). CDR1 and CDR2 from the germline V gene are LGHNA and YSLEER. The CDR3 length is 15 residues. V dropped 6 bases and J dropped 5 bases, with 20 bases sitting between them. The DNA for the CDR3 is TGCGCCAGCAGTGACCGGGGACTCCAGACGGACGAGCAGTACTTC. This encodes CASSDRGLQTDEQYF.

The CDR3 DNA reads as TGTGCCAGCAGTGACCAGCGGTCCTACGAGCAGTACTTC. Its protein product is CASSDQRSYEQYF. The genes are TRBV25-1 and TRBJ2-7; D might be TRBD2 (5 bases). Germline CDR1 is MGHDK and CDR2 is SYGVNS. Between the trimmed V and J ends, which lost 3 bases and 1 base, there was a span of 7 bases. The CDR3 consists of 13 residues.

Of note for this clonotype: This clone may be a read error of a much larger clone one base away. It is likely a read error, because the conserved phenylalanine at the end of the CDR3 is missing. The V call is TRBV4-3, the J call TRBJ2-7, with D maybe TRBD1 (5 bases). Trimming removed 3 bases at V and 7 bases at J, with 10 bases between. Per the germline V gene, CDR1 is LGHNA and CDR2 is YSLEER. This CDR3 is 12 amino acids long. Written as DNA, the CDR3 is TGCGCCAGCAGCCACCTTTCAGGGGAGCAGTACCTC. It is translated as CASSHLSGEQYL.

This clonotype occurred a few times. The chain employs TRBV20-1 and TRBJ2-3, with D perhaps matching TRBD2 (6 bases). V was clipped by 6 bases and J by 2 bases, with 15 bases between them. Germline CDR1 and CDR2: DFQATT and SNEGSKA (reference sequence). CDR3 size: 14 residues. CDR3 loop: CSANGRRDTDTQYF. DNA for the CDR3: TGCAGTGCGAACGGACGGCGGGACACAGATACGCAGTATTTT.

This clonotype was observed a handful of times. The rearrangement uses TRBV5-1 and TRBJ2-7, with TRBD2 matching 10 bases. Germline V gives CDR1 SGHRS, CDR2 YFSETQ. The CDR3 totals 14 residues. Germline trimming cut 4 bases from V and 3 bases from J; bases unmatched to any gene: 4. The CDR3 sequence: CASSGVAGGYEQYF. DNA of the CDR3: TGCGCCAGCAGCGGAGTAGCGGGAGGCTACGAGCAGTACTTC.

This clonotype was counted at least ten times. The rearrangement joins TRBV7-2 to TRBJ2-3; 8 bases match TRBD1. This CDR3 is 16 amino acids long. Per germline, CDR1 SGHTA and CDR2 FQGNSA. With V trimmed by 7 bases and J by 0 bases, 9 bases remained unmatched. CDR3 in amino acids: CASTQKTGASTDTQYF. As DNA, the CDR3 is TGTGCCAGCACCCAGAAGACAGGGGCTAGCACAGATACGCAGTATTTT.

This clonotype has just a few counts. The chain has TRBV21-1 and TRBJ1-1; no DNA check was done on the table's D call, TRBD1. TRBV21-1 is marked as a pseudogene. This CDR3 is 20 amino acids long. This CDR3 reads CASSRPRATNGPFRSTEAFF. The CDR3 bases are TGTGCCAGCAGCAGACCCCGGGCCACGAACGGGCCTTTTCGGAGCACTGAAGCTTTCTTT.

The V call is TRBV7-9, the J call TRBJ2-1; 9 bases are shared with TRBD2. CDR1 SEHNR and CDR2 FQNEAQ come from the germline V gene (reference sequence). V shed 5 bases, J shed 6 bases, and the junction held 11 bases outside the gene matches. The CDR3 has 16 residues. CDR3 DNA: TGTGCCAGCAGCCCCCTGCTAGCGGGATCTGTCAATGAGCAGTTCTTC. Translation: CASSPLLAGSVNEQFF.

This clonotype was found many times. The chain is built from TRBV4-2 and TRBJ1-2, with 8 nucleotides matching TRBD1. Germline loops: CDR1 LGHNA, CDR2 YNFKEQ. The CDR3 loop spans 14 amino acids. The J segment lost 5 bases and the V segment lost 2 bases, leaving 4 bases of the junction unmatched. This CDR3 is CASSQNRGWYGYTF. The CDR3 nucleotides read TGTGCCAGCAGCCAAAACAGGGGGTGGTATGGCTACACCTTC.

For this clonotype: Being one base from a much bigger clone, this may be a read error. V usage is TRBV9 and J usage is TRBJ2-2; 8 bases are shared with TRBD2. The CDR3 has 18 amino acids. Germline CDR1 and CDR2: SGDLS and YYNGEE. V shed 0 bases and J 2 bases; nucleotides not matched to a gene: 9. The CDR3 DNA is TGTGCCAGCAGCGTAGGAGTCATAGCGGGACGCAACACCGGGGAGCTGTTTTTT. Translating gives CASSVGVIAGRNTGELFF. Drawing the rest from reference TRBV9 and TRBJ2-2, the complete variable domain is DSGVTQTPKHLITATGQRVTLRCSPRSGDLSVYWYQQSLDQGLQFLIQYYNGEERAKGNILERFSAQQFPDLHSELNLSSLELGDSALYFCASSVGVIAGRNTGELFFGEGSRLTVL.

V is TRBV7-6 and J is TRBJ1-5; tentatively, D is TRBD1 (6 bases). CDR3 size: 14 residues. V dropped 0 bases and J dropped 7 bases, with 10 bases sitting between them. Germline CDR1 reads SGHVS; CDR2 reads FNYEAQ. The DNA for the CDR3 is TGTGCCAGCAGCTTAGCTCCACAGGGACAGCCCCAGCATTTT. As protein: CASSLAPQGQPQHF.

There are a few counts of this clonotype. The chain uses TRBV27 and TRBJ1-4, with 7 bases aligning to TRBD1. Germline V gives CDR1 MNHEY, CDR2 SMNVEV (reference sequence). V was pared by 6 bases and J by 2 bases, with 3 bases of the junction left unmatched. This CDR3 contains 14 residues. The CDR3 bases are TGTGCCAGCAGCTGGGACAGCACTAATGAAAAACTGTTTTTT. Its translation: CASSWDSTNEKLFF.

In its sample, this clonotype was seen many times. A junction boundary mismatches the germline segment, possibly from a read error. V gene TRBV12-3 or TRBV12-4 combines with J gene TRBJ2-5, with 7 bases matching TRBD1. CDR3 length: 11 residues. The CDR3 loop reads CASSLSGTVSF. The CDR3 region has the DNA TGTGCCAGCAGTTTATCTGGGACAGTATCCTTC.

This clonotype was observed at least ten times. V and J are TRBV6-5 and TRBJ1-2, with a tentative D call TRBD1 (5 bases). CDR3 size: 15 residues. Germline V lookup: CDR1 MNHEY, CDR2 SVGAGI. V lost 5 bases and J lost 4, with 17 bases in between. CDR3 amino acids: CASSHHSAGIYGYTF. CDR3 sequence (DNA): TGTGCCAGCAGTCACCATTCCGCAGGGATCTATGGCTACACCTTC.

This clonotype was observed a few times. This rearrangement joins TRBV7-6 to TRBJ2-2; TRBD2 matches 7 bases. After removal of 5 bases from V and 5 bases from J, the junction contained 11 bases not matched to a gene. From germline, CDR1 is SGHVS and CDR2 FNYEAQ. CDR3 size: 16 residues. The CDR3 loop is CASSPGPGGRTGELFF. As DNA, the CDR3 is TGTGCCAGCAGCCCCGGTCCGGGAGGAAGGACCGGGGAGCTGTTTTTT.

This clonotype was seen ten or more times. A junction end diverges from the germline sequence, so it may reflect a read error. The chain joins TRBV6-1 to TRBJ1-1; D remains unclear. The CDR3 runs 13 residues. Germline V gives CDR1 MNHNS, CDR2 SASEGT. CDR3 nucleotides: TGTGCCAGCAGGGAAGGTCTGAACACTGAAGCTTTCTTT. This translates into CASREGLNTEAFF.

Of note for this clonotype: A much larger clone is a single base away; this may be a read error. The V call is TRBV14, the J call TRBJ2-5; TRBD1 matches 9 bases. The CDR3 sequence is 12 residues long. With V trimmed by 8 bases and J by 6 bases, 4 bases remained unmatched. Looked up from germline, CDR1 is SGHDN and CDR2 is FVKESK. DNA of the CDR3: TGTGCCAGCGGGACAGGGCGGAAGACCCAGTACTTC. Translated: CASGTGRKTQYF.

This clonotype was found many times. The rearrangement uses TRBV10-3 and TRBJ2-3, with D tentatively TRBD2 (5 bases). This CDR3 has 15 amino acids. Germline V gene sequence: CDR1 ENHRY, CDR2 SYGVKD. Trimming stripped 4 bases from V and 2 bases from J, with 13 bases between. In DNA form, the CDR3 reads TGTGCCATCAGTGGACTACTCGTGGACACAGATACGCAGTATTTT. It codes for CAISGLLVDTDTQYF.

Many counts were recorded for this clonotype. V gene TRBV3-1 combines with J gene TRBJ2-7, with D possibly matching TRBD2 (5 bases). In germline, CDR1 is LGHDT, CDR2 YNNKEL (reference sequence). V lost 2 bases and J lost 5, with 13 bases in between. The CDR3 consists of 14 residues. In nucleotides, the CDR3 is TGTGCCAGCAGCCAATATGCGGGCCAAAACGAGCAGTACTTC. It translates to CASSQYAGQNEQYF.

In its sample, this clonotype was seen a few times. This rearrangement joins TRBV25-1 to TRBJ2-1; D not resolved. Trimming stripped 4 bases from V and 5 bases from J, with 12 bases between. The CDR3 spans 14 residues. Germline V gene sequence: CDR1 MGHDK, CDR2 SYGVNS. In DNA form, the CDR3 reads TGTGCCAGCAGTGGGGCCGGGTACGACAATGAGCAGTTCTTC. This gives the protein CASSGAGYDNEQFF.

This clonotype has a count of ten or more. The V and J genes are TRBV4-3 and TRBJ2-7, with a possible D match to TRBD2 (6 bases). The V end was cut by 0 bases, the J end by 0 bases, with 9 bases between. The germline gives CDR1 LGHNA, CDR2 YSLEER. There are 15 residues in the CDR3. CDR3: CASSQERGGSYEQYF. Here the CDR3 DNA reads TGCGCCAGCAGCCAAGAACGGGGAGGCTCCTACGAGCAGTACTTC.

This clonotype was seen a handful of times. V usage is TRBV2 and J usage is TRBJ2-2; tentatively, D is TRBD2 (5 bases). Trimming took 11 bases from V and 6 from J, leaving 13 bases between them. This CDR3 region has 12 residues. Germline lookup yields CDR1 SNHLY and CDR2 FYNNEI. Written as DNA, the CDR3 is TGTGCCTTCAGCGGTTGGTCCGGGGAGCTGTTTTTT. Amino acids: CAFSGWSGELFF.